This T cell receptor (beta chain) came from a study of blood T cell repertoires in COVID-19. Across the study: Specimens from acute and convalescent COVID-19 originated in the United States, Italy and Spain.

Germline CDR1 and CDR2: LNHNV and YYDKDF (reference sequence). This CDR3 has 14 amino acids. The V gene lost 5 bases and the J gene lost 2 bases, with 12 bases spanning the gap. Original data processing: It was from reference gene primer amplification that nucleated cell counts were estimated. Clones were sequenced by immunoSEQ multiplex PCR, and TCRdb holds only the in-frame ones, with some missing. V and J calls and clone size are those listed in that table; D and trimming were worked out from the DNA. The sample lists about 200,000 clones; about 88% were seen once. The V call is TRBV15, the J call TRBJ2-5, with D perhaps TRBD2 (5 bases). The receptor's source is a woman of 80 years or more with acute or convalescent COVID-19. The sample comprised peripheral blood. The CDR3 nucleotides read TGTGCCACCAGCCCCCGGACGGGACAAGAGACCCAGTACTTC. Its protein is CATSPRTGQETQYF.